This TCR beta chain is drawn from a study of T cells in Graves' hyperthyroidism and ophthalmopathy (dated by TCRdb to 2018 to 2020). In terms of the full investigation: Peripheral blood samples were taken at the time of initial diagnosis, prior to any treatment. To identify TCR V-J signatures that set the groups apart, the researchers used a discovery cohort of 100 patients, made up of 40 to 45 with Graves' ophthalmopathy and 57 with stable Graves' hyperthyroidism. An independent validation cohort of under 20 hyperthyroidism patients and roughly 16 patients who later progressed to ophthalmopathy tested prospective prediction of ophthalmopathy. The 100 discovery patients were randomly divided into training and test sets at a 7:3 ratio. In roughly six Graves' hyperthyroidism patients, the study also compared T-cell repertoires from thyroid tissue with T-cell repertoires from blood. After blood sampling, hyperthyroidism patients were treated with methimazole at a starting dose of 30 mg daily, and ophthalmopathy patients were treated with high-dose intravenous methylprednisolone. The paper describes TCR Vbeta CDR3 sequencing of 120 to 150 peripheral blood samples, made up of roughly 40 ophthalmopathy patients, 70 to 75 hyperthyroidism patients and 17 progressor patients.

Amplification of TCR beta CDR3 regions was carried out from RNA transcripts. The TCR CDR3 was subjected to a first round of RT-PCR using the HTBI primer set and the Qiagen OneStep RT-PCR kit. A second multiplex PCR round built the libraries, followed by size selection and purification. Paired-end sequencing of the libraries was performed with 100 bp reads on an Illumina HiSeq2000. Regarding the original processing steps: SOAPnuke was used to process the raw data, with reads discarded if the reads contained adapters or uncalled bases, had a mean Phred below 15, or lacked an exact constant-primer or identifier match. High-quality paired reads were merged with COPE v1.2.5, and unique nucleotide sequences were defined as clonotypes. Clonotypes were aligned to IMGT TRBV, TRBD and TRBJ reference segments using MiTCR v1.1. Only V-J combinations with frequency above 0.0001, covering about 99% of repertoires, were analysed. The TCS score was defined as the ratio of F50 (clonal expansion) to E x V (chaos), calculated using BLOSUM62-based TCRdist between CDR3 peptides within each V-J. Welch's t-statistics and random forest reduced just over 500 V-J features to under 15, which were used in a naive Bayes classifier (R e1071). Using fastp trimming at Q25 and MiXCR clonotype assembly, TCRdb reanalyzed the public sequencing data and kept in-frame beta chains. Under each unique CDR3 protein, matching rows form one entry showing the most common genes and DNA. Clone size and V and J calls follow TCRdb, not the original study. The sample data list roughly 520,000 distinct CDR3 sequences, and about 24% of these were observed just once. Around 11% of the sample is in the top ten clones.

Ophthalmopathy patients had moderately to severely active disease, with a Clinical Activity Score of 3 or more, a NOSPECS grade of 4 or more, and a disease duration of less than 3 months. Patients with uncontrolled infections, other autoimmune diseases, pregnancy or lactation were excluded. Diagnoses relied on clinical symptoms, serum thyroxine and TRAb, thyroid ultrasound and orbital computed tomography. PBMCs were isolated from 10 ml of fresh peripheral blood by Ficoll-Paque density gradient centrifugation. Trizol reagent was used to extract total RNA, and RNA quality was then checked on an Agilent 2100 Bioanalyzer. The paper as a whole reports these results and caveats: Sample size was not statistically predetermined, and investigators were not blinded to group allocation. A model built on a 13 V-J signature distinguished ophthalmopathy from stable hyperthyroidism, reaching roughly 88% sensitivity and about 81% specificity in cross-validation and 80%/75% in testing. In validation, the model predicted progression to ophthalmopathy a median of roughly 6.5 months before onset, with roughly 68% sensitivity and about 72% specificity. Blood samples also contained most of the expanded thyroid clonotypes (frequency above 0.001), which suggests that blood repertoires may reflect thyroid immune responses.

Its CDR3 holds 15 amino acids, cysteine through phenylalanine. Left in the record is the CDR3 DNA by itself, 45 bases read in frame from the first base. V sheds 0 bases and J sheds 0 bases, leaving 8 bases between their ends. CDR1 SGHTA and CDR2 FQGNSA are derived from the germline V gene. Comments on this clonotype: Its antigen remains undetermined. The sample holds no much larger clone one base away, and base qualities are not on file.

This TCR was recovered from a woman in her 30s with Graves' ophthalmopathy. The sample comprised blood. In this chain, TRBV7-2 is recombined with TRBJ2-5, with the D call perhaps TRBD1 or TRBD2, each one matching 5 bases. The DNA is TGTGCCAGCAGCTTAGCAGGGACGTACCAAGAGACCCAGTACTTC. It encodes CASSLAGTYQETQYF. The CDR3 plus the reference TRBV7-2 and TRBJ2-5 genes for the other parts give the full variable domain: GAGVSQSPSNKVTEKGKDVELRCDPISGHTALYWYRQSLGQGLEFLIYFQGNSAPDKSGLPSDRFSAERTGGSVSTLTIQRTQQEDSAVYLCASSLAGTYQETQYFGPGTRLLVL.